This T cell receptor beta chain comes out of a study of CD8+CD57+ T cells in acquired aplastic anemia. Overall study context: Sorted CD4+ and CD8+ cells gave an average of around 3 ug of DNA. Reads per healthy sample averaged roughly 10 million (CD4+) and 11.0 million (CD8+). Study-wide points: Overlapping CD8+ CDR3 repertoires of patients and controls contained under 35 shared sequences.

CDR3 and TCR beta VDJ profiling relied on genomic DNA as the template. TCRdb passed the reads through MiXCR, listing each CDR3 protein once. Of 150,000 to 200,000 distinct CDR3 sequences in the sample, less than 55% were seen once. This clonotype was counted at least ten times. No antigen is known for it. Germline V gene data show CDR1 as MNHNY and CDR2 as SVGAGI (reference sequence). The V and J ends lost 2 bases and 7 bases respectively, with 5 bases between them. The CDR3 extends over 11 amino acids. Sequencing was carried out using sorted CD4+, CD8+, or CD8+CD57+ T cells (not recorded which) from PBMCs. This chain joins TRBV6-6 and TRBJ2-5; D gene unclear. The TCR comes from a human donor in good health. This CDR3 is CASSYVGTQYF. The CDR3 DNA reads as TGTGCCAGCAGTTACGTAGGGACCCAGTACTTC.